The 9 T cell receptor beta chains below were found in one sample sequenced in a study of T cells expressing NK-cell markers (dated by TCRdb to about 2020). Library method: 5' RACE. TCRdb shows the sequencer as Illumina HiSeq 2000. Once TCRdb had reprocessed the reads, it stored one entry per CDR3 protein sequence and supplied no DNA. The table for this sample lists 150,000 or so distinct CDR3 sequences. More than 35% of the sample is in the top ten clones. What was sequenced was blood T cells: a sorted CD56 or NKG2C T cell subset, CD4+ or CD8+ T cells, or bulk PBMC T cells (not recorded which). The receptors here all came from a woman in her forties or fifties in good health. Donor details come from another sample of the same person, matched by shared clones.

The CDR3 sequence is CASSGTSGINEQFF. The chain employs TRBV6-5 and TRBJ2-1; TCRdb returns TRBD2, unconfirmable since there is no DNA. Germline V CDR1 and CDR2: MNHEY, SVGAGI. The CDR3 consists of 14 residues.

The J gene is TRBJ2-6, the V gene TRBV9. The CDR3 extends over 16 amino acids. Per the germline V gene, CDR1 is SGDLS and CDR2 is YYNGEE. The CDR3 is CASSVGQGPGANVLTF.

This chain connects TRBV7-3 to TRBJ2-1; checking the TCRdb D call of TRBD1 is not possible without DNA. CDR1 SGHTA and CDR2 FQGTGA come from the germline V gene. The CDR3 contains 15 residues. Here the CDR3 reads CASRGGHSDGNEQFF.

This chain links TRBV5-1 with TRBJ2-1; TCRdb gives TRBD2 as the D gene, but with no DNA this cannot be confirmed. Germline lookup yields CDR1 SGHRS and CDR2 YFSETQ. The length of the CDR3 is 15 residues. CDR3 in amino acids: CASRNLAGEPNEQFF.

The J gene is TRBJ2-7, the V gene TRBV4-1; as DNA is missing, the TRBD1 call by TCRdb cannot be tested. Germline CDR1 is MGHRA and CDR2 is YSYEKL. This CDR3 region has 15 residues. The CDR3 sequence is CASSSGTPSSYEQYF.

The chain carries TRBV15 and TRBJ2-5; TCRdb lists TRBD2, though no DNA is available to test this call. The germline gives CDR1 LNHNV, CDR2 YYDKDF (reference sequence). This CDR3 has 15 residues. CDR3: CATSSTGTSQETQYF.

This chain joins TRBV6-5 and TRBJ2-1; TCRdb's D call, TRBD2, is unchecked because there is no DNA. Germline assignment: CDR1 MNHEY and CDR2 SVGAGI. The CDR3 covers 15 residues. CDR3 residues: CASSARQGRNNEQFF.

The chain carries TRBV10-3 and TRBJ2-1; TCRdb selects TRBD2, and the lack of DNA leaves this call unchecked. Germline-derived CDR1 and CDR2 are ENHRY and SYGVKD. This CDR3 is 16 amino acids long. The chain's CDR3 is CAISESTSGMDNEQFF.

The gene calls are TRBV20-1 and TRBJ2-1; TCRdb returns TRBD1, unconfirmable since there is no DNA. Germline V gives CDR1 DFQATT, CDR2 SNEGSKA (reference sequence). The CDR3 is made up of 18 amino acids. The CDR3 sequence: CSARALGPGGLYLNEQFF.